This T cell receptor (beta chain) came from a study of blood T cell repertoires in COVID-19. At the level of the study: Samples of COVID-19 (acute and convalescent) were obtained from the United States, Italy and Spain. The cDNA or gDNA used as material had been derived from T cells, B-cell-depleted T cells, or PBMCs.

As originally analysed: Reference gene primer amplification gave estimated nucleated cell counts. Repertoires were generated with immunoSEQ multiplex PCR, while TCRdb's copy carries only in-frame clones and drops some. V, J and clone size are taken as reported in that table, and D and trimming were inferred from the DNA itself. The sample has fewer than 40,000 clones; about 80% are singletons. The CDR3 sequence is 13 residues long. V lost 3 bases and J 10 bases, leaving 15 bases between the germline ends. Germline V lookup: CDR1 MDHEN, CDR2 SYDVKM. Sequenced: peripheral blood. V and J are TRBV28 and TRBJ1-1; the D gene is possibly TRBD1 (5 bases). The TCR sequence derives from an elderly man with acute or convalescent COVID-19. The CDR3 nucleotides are TGTGCCAGCAGTTTGAATGGGGGAGGTGGAGCTTTCTTT. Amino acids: CASSLNGGGGAFF.